This T cell receptor (beta chain) was recovered during a study of Ad26.COV2.S vaccination and SARS-CoV-2 variants. Assay: immunoSEQ multiplex PCR; the TCRdb copy retains only in-frame clones and omits some. The sample lists 97,000 or so clones, around 80% occurring once. Whole-study findings and limits: Reports say spike-specific CD8+ and CD4+ T cell responses covered substantial breadth after vaccination.

The V end lost 0 bases, the J end lost 4 bases, and 10 bases lay between the germline ends. The germline V gene encodes CDR1 SGDLS and CDR2 YYNGEE. The CDR3 is made up of 15 amino acids. With respect to this clone: Its antigen is not known.

The source of this sequence is a human donor who had recovered from COVID-19. The starting material was peripheral blood, obtained after recovery from COVID-19. The chain recombines TRBV9 with TRBJ2-2, with D tentatively TRBD2 (5 bases). The CDR3 here is CASSVGHGVTGELFF. The CDR3 DNA reads as TGTGCCAGCAGCGTAGGCCACGGGGTCACCGGGGAGCTGTTTTTT. Full variable domain (missing parts from reference TRBV9 and TRBJ2-2): DSGVTQTPKHLITATGQRVTLRCSPRSGDLSVYWYQQSLDQGLQFLIQYYNGEERAKGNILERFSAQQFPDLHSELNLSSLELGDSALYFCASSVGHGVTGELFFGEGSRLTVL.